Listed here are 25 T cell receptor beta chains from one sample, sequenced in a study of blood T cell repertoires in COVID-19. Assay: immunoSEQ multiplex PCR; the TCRdb copy retains only in-frame clones and omits some. This sample has approximately 65,000 clones, with 80% to 90% found just once. Sequences were obtained from peripheral blood. These receptors all come from a woman aged 50 to 60 with active COVID-19.

The chain couples TRBV5-6 to TRBJ2-7, with TRBD1 as a possible D gene (5 bases). Trimming shortened V by 2 bases and J by 2 bases, and 11 bases separated the two germline ends. Germline V gene lookup returns CDR1 SGHDT and CDR2 YYEEEE. This CDR3 has 14 residues. This chain's CDR3 is CASSFSRAPYEQYF. For the CDR3, the DNA is TGTGCCAGCAGCTTCTCCAGGGCTCCCTACGAGCAGTACTTC.

This chain links TRBV28 with TRBJ2-7; 11 bases match TRBD1. This CDR3 is 13 amino acids long. The germline CDR1 and CDR2 sequences are MDHEN and SYDVKM. Trimming cost V 4 bases and J 5 bases; bases outside gene matches: 1. The CDR3 reads CASSWTGGHEQYF. CDR3 sequence (DNA): TGTGCCAGCAGTTGGACAGGGGGCCACGAGCAGTACTTC.

V is TRBV5-1 and J is TRBJ2-3; 10 nucleotides line up with TRBD2. This CDR3 region has 17 residues. The germline CDR1 and CDR2 sequences are SGHRS and YFSETQ. V lost 2 bases, J lost 6 bases, and 12 bases stayed unmatched. The CDR3 spells CASSFNPGLANWDTQYF. CDR3 sequence (DNA): TGCGCCAGCAGCTTTAACCCGGGACTAGCGAACTGGGATACGCAGTATTTT.

This clone was picked up one time. The CDR3 DNA follows: TGTGCCAGCTCAAAACTACAGGGCGTGGATGAGCAGTTCTTC. Its translation: CASSKLQGVDEQFF. This chain links TRBV18 with TRBJ2-1, with TRBD1 as a possible D gene (6 bases). The germline CDR1 and CDR2 sequences are KGHSH and LQKENI. This CDR3 spans 14 amino acids. Deletions cut 5 bases from V and 8 bases from J, with 16 bases between.

This chain connects TRBV9 to TRBJ1-1, with a possible D match to TRBD1 (5 bases). In germline, CDR1 is SGDLS, CDR2 YYNGEE. The CDR3 is 16 amino acids. Trimming stripped 0 bases from V and 0 bases from J, with 12 bases between. CDR3 sequence reads: CASSVGEGFLNTEAFF. CDR3 coding DNA: TGTGCCAGCAGCGTAGGGGAGGGGTTCTTGAACACTGAAGCTTTCTTT.

The rearrangement joins TRBV6-5 to TRBJ1-2; 7 nucleotides agree with TRBD1. The V segment lost 0 bases and the J segment 4 bases; nucleotides outside the gene matches: 2. The V gene's germline CDR1 is MNHEY and CDR2 SVGAGI. The CDR3 runs 14 residues. The CDR3 region has the DNA TGTGCCAGCAGTTACTCCGCAGGGGGCTATGGCTACACCTTC. The encoded protein is CASSYSAGGYGYTF.

The chain joins TRBV2 to TRBJ2-1; TRBD1 matches 9 bases. The germline gives CDR1 SNHLY, CDR2 FYNNEI. The V gene end was trimmed by 7 bases and the J gene end by 4 bases; junction bases not matched to a gene: 11. The CDR3 length is 16 residues. CDR3 in amino acids: CASIKSTGGGYNEQFF. The DNA of the CDR3 is TGTGCCAGCATCAAATCGACAGGGGGGGGATACAATGAGCAGTTCTTC.

The chain joins TRBV19 to TRBJ2-7, with no clear D. Germline V gene lookup returns CDR1 LNHDA and CDR2 SQIVND (reference sequence). Trimming pared 0 bases from V and 1 base from J, leaving 7 bases between. This CDR3 has 14 amino acids. CDR3 DNA: TGTGCCAGTAGTATAGAAGCCGGTTCCTACGAGCAGTACTTC. Encoded protein: CASSIEAGSYEQYF.

The chain combines TRBV24-1 with TRBJ2-3; the match to TRBD2 covers 8 bases. Trimming at V came to 0 bases and at J to 2 bases, leaving 6 bases not matched to a gene. CDR3 length: 17 residues. CDR1 KGHDR and CDR2 SFDVKD come from the germline V gene. The CDR3: CATSDLHTSGYTDTQYF. CDR3 DNA: TGTGCCACCAGTGATTTGCATACTAGCGGATACACAGATACGCAGTATTTT.

The DNA for the CDR3 is TGTGCCAGCAGCTTGAGGGAGGGGTGGGAGACCCAGTACTTC. Its translation is CASSLREGWETQYF. This chain connects TRBV7-8 to TRBJ2-5; 7 bases line up with TRBD2. Trimming cost V 3 bases and J 5 bases; bases outside gene matches: 6. Germline assignment: CDR1 SGHVS and CDR2 FQNEAQ. The CDR3 runs 14 residues.

V is TRBV6-1 and J is TRBJ1-5, with D unresolved. The V gene lost 4 bases and the J gene lost 6 bases, with 22 bases spanning the gap. The V gene's germline CDR1 is MNHNS and CDR2 SASEGT. The length of the CDR3 is 17 residues. CDR3 bases: TGTGCCAGCAGTGTCTTCGGCCCCCAGGTATCGGTTCAGCCCCAGCATTTT. It yields the protein CASSVFGPQVSVQPQHF.

V is TRBV19 and J is TRBJ2-2, with 11 bases that match TRBD1. Germline CDR1 reads LNHDA; CDR2 reads SQIVND (reference sequence). Losses at the gene ends were 5 bases for V and 4 bases for J; bases not matched to a gene: 6. The CDR3 is 16 amino acids. CDR3 region: CASSSRTGGPTGELFF. CDR3 in DNA: TGTGCCAGTAGTTCCCGGACAGGGGGCCCCACCGGGGAGCTGTTTTTT.

The chain joins TRBV14 to TRBJ2-1; D call uncertain. V was pared by 0 bases and J by 12 bases, with 15 bases between. This CDR3 is 14 amino acids long. Per germline, CDR1 SGHDN and CDR2 FVKESK. The CDR3 nucleotides are TGTGCCAGCAGCCAAGATCCCGGCGGATTTGGGCAGTTCTTC. Its translation is CASSQDPGGFGQFF.

The V and J genes are TRBV2 and TRBJ2-5, with a possible D match to TRBD1 (5 bases). The V end was cut by 5 bases, the J end by 12 bases, with 19 bases between. The CDR3 loop spans 13 amino acids. Germline loops: CDR1 SNHLY, CDR2 FYNNEI. The CDR3 is CASSPTPTVTEYF. The CDR3 coding sequence is TGTGCCAGCAGTCCCACCCCGACAGTCACTGAGTACTTC.

The V and J genes are TRBV6-2 or TRBV6-3 and TRBJ2-3, with D possibly being TRBD2 (6 bases). Trimming left V 2 bases short and J 3 bases short, with 12 bases between. This CDR3 comprises 15 residues. Germline V gene sequence: CDR1 MNHEY, CDR2 SVGEGT. The DNA of the CDR3 is TGTGCCAGCAGTTACGGGGCGGGGTTTACAGATACGCAGTATTTT. Protein: CASSYGAGFTDTQYF.

The chain carries TRBV5-1 and TRBJ1-2; tentative D call: TRBD1 (6 bases). The ends were cut back, 4 bases at V and 2 bases at J, with 12 bases in the middle. The V gene's germline CDR1 is SGHRS and CDR2 YFSETQ. The CDR3 is 14 residues long. CDR3 sequence: CASSLLTGNYGYTF. DNA for the CDR3: TGCGCCAGCAGCCTTTTGACAGGAAACTATGGCTACACCTTC.

The J gene is TRBJ1-1, the V gene TRBV19; D is possibly TRBD1 (6 bases). Germline V gene data show CDR1 as LNHDA and CDR2 as SQIVND (reference sequence). This CDR3 contains 15 residues. V was trimmed by 6 bases and J by 6 bases, leaving 20 bases between them. CDR3 sequence: CASSRSGLQGPEAFF. The CDR3 bases are TGTGCCAGTAGCCGCTCGGGATTACAGGGTCCTGAAGCTTTCTTT.

This chain connects TRBV12-3 or TRBV12-4 to TRBJ2-1; TRBD1 matches 7 bases. V shed 10 bases, J shed 8 bases, and the junction held 11 bases outside the gene matches. There are 13 residues in the CDR3. The CDR3 loop is CATRRQGIDEQFF. CDR3 in DNA: TGTGCCACTAGGAGACAGGGAATAGATGAGCAGTTCTTC.

CDR3 in DNA: TGTGCCAGCACCGGGACTTGGTCCTACGAGCAGTACTTC. Encoded protein: CASTGTWSYEQYF. The chain is built from TRBV6-5 and TRBJ2-7, with D possibly TRBD2 on 6 matching bases. Trimming took off 7 bases at V and 1 base at J, with 11 bases between the two ends. Germline values: CDR1 MNHEY, CDR2 SVGAGI. CDR3 length: 13 amino acids.

The chain joins TRBV25-1 to TRBJ2-1; weak D call: TRBD2 (6 bases). Germline-derived CDR1 and CDR2 are MGHDK and SYGVNS. The CDR3 consists of 15 residues. The germline V and J ends were trimmed by 8 bases and 5 bases, with 19 bases remaining between them. This CDR3 reads CASSPLAILNNEQFF. CDR3 in DNA: TGTGCCAGCTCCCCCCTAGCGATTCTAAACAATGAGCAGTTCTTC. The full variable domain, with the rest looked up from reference TRBV25-1 and TRBJ2-1, is EADIYQTPRYLVIGTGKKITLECSQTMGHDKMYWYQQDPGMELHLIHYSYGVNSTEKGDLSSESTVSRIRTEHFPLTLESARPSHTSQYLCASSPLAILNNEQFFGPGTRLTVL.

The V call is TRBV6-6, the J call TRBJ2-1, with D perhaps TRBD2 (5 bases). The CDR3 spans 14 residues. V was trimmed by 2 bases and J by 9 bases, leaving 14 bases between them. Germline V gene sequence: CDR1 MNHNY, CDR2 SVGAGI (reference sequence). The CDR3 bases are TGTGCCAGCAGTTACCCCCTAAACGAGGGTGAGCAGTTCTTC. Translation gives CASSYPLNEGEQFF.

The J gene is TRBJ1-5, the V gene TRBV2, with D perhaps matching TRBD1 (6 bases). The V gene lost 4 bases and the J gene lost 0 bases, with 10 bases spanning the gap. The CDR3 is made up of 15 amino acids. The germline CDR1 and CDR2 sequences are SNHLY and FYNNEI. The CDR3 is CASSGTGFSNQPQHF. The CDR3 DNA sequence: TGTGCCAGCAGTGGAACAGGGTTTAGCAATCAGCCCCAGCATTTT. Using reference TRBV2 and TRBJ1-5 for the parts outside the CDR3, the full variable domain is EPEVTQTPSHQVTQMGQEVILRCVPISNHLYFYWYRQILGQKVEFLVSFYNNEISEKSEIFDDQFSVERPDGSNFTLKIRSTKLEDSAMYFCASSGTGFSNQPQHFGDGTRLSIL.

This chain links TRBV11-3 with TRBJ1-1; possibly TRBD1 for D (5 bases). CDR1 and CDR2 from the germline V gene are SGHNT and YENEEA. The V and J ends lost 0 bases and 10 bases respectively, with 15 bases between them. CDR3 length equals 14 residues. In nucleotides, the CDR3 is TGTGCCAGCAGCTTAGAAGGTGGGAGCGGGGGAGCTTTCTTT. The encoded protein is CASSLEGGSGGAFF.

This chain connects TRBV3-1 (or the pseudogene TRBV3-2) to TRBJ2-1; perhaps TRBD2 as D (6 bases). The CDR3 sequence is 16 residues long. Germline V gives CDR1 LGHDT, CDR2 YNNKEL (reference sequence). Trimming removed 3 bases at V and 1 base at J, with 13 bases between. CDR3 DNA sequence: TGTGCCAGCAGCCAGATTAGCGGACCGTCCTACAATGAGCAGTTCTTC. Amino acid sequence: CASSQISGPSYNEQFF.

The V gene is TRBV11-1, the J gene TRBJ1-1; 10 nucleotides align to TRBD1. The CDR3 contains 15 residues. Germline CDR1 is SGHAT and CDR2 is FQDESV (reference sequence). Trimming took 5 bases from V and 5 from J; bases not matched to a gene: 8. CDR3 DNA sequence: TGTGCCAGCAGCCCAGACAGGGGGCTGAGGACTGAAGCTTTCTTT. Its translation: CASSPDRGLRTEAFF. The whole variable domain, remainder taken from reference TRBV11-1 and TRBJ1-1, is EAEVAQSPRYKITEKSQAVAFWCDPISGHATLYWYRQILGQGPELLVQFQDESVVDDSQLPKDRFSAERLKGVDSTLKIQPAELGDSAMYLCASSPDRGLRTEAFFGQGTRLTVV.